The text below deals with one T cell receptor beta chain. Its specificity is not known. The data originate from a study of shared clonotypes between healthy human individuals. Study outcomes and limitations: Compared with memory subsets, naive subsets generally had larger estimated richness.

Sequencing was performed with immunoSEQ multiplex PCR; in TCRdb, only in-frame clones are kept and a portion is missing. This sample has around 1,900,000 clones, with around 93% found just once. CDR3 size: 14 residues. Trimming left V 5 bases short and J 3 bases short, with 14 bases between. Germline lookup yields CDR1 MNHEY and CDR2 SMNVEV (reference sequence). Naive-designated CD8 cells lacked CD45RO, were positively enriched for CCR7, and omitted terminally differentiated effector memory CD45RA+ cells. None of the donors, who were healthy HIV-negative adults, had recently had acute infections or vaccinations.

The TCR originated in a man younger than 35 in good health. Some clones in this sample may be carry-over from other donors' samples. Sequenced material: naive CD8+ T cells from PBMCs. This chain joins TRBV27 and TRBJ2-7; D possibly corresponds to TRBD2 (6 bases). The CDR3: CASSPLGSNYEQYF. CDR3 DNA sequence: TGTGCCAGCAGTCCCCTCGGGAGTAACTACGAGCAGTACTTC.